This record looks at one T cell receptor (beta chain) sequence and its context. Its antigen remains unknown. These data are taken from a study of blood T cells in healthy people across ages. Study-wide points: Total diversity from one million sequenced T cells was likely underestimated. Diversity was higher, and naive CD4+ cells more numerous, in long-lived donors than in aged donors.

Healthy Caucasian individuals from Russia aged about 6 to 95 were enrolled as donors. Total RNA extraction produced at least 6 micrograms (per sample) for the study. V was trimmed by 0 bases and J by 1 base, leaving 12 bases between them. This CDR3 comprises 15 residues. Germline V gives CDR1 DFQATT, CDR2 SNEGSKA (reference sequence). Then a second PCR, running roughly 7 to 11 cycles, was carried out with a sample-barcoded 5' primer and a J-beta primer mix. TCRdb re-analysed the 5' RACE reads in MiXCR, keeping a single row per CDR3 protein. The sample lists about 650,000 distinct CDR3 sequences; over 40% were seen once.

The sequence came from a woman of 80 years or more in good health. This sequence joins TRBV20-1 and TRBJ1-1; D possibly corresponds to TRBD1 (5 bases). The sample comprised blood. CDR3 nucleotides: TGCAGTGCTAGAGATCCGAGGGGAACGAACACTGAAGCTTTCTTT. Protein product: CSARDPRGTNTEAFF.